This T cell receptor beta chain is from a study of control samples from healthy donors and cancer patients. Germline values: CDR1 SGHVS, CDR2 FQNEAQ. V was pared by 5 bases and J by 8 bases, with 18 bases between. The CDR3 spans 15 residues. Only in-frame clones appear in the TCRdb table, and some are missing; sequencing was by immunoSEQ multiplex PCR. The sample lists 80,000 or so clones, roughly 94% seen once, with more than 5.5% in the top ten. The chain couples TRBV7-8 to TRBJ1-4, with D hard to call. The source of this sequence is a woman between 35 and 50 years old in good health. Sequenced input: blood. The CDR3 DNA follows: TGTGCCAGCAGCCCTCGGACGAACCAACGAGAAAAACTGTTTTTT. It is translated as CASSPRTNQREKLFF.